Below are 25 T cell receptor beta chains sequenced from a single sample in a study of blood T cell repertoires in COVID-19. Assay: immunoSEQ multiplex PCR; the TCRdb copy retains only in-frame clones and omits some. The top ten hold just over 8% of the sample, which has some 490,000 clones, around 85% seen once. The sequenced sample was PBMCs or T cells enriched from blood (not recorded which). The receptors shown here come from a woman aged 55-69 years who had recovered from COVID-19.

The chain links TRBV7-6 to TRBJ1-1; a weak D match, TRBD1 (6 bases). From germline, CDR1 is SGHVS and CDR2 FNYEAQ. The CDR3 consists of 15 residues. V lost 0 bases to trimming and J lost 0 bases, with 8 bases between them. The CDR3 region is CASSLAGQMNTEAFF. CDR3 sequence (DNA): TGTGCCAGCAGCTTAGCCGGACAGATGAACACTGAAGCTTTCTTT.

This clone was seen at least ten times. This rearrangement joins TRBV27 to TRBJ2-7, with D perhaps matching TRBD1 (5 bases). The germline V and J ends were trimmed by 4 bases and 3 bases, with 13 bases remaining between them. Germline CDR1 and CDR2: MNHEY and SMNVEV (reference sequence). The CDR3 is 14 amino acids. CDR3 region: CASSSIDRLYEQYF. Written as DNA, the CDR3 is TGTGCCAGCAGTTCGATCGACAGACTCTACGAGCAGTACTTC.

The rearrangement uses TRBV10-3 and TRBJ2-2; D unresolved. This CDR3 contains 14 residues. Trimming pared 10 bases from V and 1 base from J, leaving 13 bases between. Germline CDR1 and CDR2: ENHRY and SYGVKD. CDR3 nucleotide sequence: TGTGCCACTTCTTTACACGAGAACACCGGGGAGCTGTTTTTT. Its protein is CATSLHENTGELFF.

The chain recombines TRBV28 with TRBJ2-6; weak D call: TRBD1 (5 bases). Germline lookup yields CDR1 MDHEN and CDR2 SYDVKM. The CDR3 has 15 amino acids. Deletions cut 6 bases from V and 2 bases from J, with 11 bases between. This CDR3 reads CASSLTGTGANVLTF. The CDR3 nucleotides are TGTGCCAGCAGCCTAACAGGAACTGGGGCCAACGTCCTGACTTTC.

This sequence joins TRBV19 and TRBJ2-1; possibly TRBD1 for D (6 bases). Germline V gene lookup returns CDR1 LNHDA and CDR2 SQIVND (reference sequence). The CDR3 consists of 14 residues. V lost 2 bases and J lost 3, with 8 bases in between. The CDR3 DNA reads TGTGCCAGTAGTATAACAGGGTACTACAATGAGCAGTTCTTC. Its protein product is CASSITGYYNEQFF.

The rearrangement joins TRBV6-5 to TRBJ1-2, with unresolved D. The germline V and J ends were trimmed by 5 bases and 7 bases, with 17 bases remaining between them. This CDR3 has 14 residues. CDR1 and CDR2 (germline): MNHEY, SVGAGI. As DNA, the CDR3 is TGTGCCAGCAGTAGGGTCGCGGGCGGAGGTGGCTACACCTTC. As protein: CASSRVAGGGGYTF.

The chain joins TRBV2 to TRBJ2-2, with 7 bases identical to TRBD1. CDR3 length equals 13 residues. The germline V gene has CDR1 SNHLY and CDR2 FYNNEI. The trim removed 6 bases at V and 6 bases at J, leaving 4 bases unmatched. DNA for the CDR3: TGTGCCAGCAGCACCCAGGGGGCCGGGGAGCTGTTTTTT. Protein: CASSTQGAGELFF.

This sequence joins TRBV7-2 and TRBJ1-2; D not certain. The germline CDR1 and CDR2 sequences are SGHTA and FQGNSA. Trimming took off 7 bases at V and 0 bases at J, with 18 bases between the two ends. The CDR3 extends over 16 amino acids. The CDR3 is CASKPLPGGSNYGYTF. CDR3 nucleotides: TGTGCCAGCAAACCCTTGCCTGGAGGGTCTAACTATGGCTACACCTTC.

The chain links TRBV10-3 to TRBJ1-2; 10 nucleotides line up with TRBD1. Losses at the gene ends were 4 bases for V and 4 bases for J; bases not matched to a gene: 3. Germline V gene data show CDR1 as ENHRY and CDR2 as SYGVKD. The CDR3 is 14 residues long. The CDR3 DNA is TGTGCCATCAGTGGACAGGGGGCCAGCTATGGCTACACCTTC. Protein product: CAISGQGASYGYTF.

The CDR3 nucleotides are TGTGCCAGCAGCCCGACCGGGACTCGGGGCGAGCAGTACTTC. Protein sequence: CASSPTGTRGEQYF. The chain recombines TRBV11-2 with TRBJ2-7; tentatively, D is TRBD2 (6 bases). Looked up from germline, CDR1 is SGHAT and CDR2 is FQNNGV. The CDR3 is made up of 14 amino acids. Trimming cost V 5 bases and J 6 bases, with 17 bases left between them.

The chain uses TRBV5-1 and TRBJ1-5; a weak D match, TRBD1 (6 bases). The CDR3 has 14 amino acids. Germline V gene data show CDR1 as SGHRS and CDR2 as YFSETQ. Trimming cost V 2 bases and J 6 bases, with 12 bases left between them. In DNA form, the CDR3 reads TGCGCCAGCAGCTTACAGGGAGATAGTCAGCCCCAGCATTTT. Its translation: CASSLQGDSQPQHF.

The chain couples TRBV5-1 to TRBJ2-3; TRBD2 matches at 7 bases. CDR1 and CDR2 (germline): SGHRS, YFSETQ. The CDR3 covers 15 residues. V was pared by 8 bases and J by 1 base, with 10 bases of the junction left unmatched. CDR3 residues: CASLPGGGGTDTQYF. CDR3 nucleotide sequence: TGCGCCAGTCTCCCTGGGGGGGGAGGCACAGATACGCAGTATTTT. The full variable domain, in which reference TRBV5-1 and TRBJ2-3 provide the parts outside the CDR3, is KAGVTQTPRYLIKTRGQQVTLSCSPISGHRSVSWYQQTPGQGLQFLFEYFSETQRNKGNFPGRFSGRQFSNSRSEMNVSTLELGDSALYLCASLPGGGGTDTQYFGPGTRLTVL.

The chain is built from TRBV27 and TRBJ1-1, with TRBD1 identical over 7 bases. Germline CDR1 MNHEY, CDR2 SMNVEV (reference sequence). This CDR3 is built from 13 residues. Unmatched junction bases numbered 6, after V lost 7 bases and J lost 4 bases. CDR3 coding DNA: TGTGCCAGCACCTCACAGGGGTTCACTGAAGCTTTCTTT. Translated: CASTSQGFTEAFF.

The chain uses TRBV28 and TRBJ2-4, with TRBD1 identical over 7 bases. With 5 bases clipped from V and 2 bases from J, the junction kept 15 bases outside the gene matches. Germline values: CDR1 MDHEN, CDR2 SYDVKM. This CDR3 spans 18 amino acids. CDR3 sequence reads: CASSLGQERGWTKNIQYF. CDR3 coding DNA: TGTGCCAGCAGTCTAGGACAGGAACGGGGTTGGACCAAAAACATTCAGTACTTC.

This chain uses TRBV3-1 (or the pseudogene TRBV3-2) with TRBJ1-6; D ambiguous. This CDR3 has 13 residues. Germline assignment: CDR1 LGHDT and CDR2 YNNKEL (reference sequence). V shed 2 bases and J shed 10 bases, with 9 bases lying between them. CDR3 sequence: CASSQSSVSPLHF. The CDR3 DNA sequence: TGTGCCAGCAGCCAAAGCTCGGTATCACCCCTCCACTTT.

The chain is built from TRBV7-6 and TRBJ2-3; TRBD2 aligns across 9 bases. The CDR3 is 17 amino acids. Trimming took 0 bases from V and 0 from J; bases not matched to a gene: 4. Germline-derived CDR1 and CDR2 are SGHVS and FNYEAQ. DNA of the CDR3: TGTGCCAGCAGCTTAGCTTTTAGCGGGGGAAGCACAGATACGCAGTATTTT. It is translated as CASSLAFSGGSTDTQYF.

The rearrangement links TRBV19 to TRBJ2-3; 7 nucleotides match TRBD2. This CDR3 contains 15 residues. The V segment lost 1 base and the J segment 1 base; nucleotides outside the gene matches: 2. The germline V gene has CDR1 LNHDA and CDR2 SQIVND (reference sequence). Here the CDR3 reads CASSIGGGGTDTQYF. The DNA for the CDR3 is TGTGCCAGTAGTATAGGGGGGGGAGGCACAGATACGCAGTATTTT.

The rearrangement uses TRBV7-8 and TRBJ1-1; 10 bases agree with TRBD1. Trimming took 5 bases from V and 2 from J; bases not matched to a gene: 8. This CDR3 region has 16 residues. In germline, CDR1 is SGHVS, CDR2 FQNEAQ. The CDR3 loop is CASSARQGAQNTEAFF. DNA of the CDR3: TGTGCCAGCAGCGCCCGACAGGGGGCGCAAAACACTGAAGCTTTCTTT.

The rearrangement joins TRBV19 to TRBJ1-1, with D possibly being TRBD1 (6 bases). Germline CDR1 LNHDA, CDR2 SQIVND (reference sequence). Trimming shortened V by 7 bases and J by 5 bases, and 11 bases separated the two germline ends. This CDR3 has 12 residues. This CDR3 reads CASTTGKTEAFF. DNA of the CDR3: TGTGCCAGTACTACAGGGAAAACTGAAGCTTTCTTT. Full variable domain (missing parts from reference TRBV19 and TRBJ1-1): DGGITQSPKYLFRKEGQNVTLSCEQNLNHDAMYWYRQDPGQGLRLIYYSQIVNDFQKGDIAEGYSVSREKKESFPLTVTSAQKNPTAFYLCASTTGKTEAFFGQGTRLTVV.

This clone was recorded once. The J gene is TRBJ1-2, the V gene TRBV3-1 (or the pseudogene TRBV3-2); 7 nucleotides match TRBD1. CDR1 is LGHDT, CDR2 YNNKEL, per germline (reference sequence). The CDR3 sequence is 15 residues long. Trimming removed 5 bases from V and 1 base from J; junction bases left unmatched: 7. As DNA, the CDR3 is TGTGCCAGCAGCGAAGGGACAGCCCTTAACTATGGCTACACCTTC. As protein: CASSEGTALNYGYTF.

This sequence joins TRBV2 and TRBJ1-2; a possible D gene is TRBD1 (6 bases). The CDR3 length is 14 residues. The ends were cut back, 6 bases at V and 6 bases at J, with 17 bases in the middle. Per the germline V gene, CDR1 is SNHLY and CDR2 is FYNNEI. The CDR3 nucleotides read TGTGCCAGCAGGGGACATTTCAGCAGGGATGGCTACACCTTC. This gives the protein CASRGHFSRDGYTF.

J is TRBJ2-5 and V is TRBV10-3, with D unresolved. The CDR3 is made up of 13 amino acids. Looked up from germline, CDR1 is ENHRY and CDR2 is SYGVKD. Trimming removed 4 bases from V and 2 bases from J, with 8 bases in between. CDR3 residues: CAISGPEQETQYF. In nucleotides, the CDR3 is TGTGCCATCAGTGGGCCCGAACAAGAGACCCAGTACTTC.

This rearrangement joins TRBV7-2 to TRBJ1-3; 9 bases line up with TRBD1. From germline, CDR1 is SGHTA and CDR2 FQGNSA. V trimming: 5 bases; J trimming: 5 bases; junction bases outside the gene matches: 7. The length of the CDR3 is 15 residues. CDR3 DNA: TGTGCCAGCAGCCTTACTGGGACAGGGAGAAACACCATATATTTT. As protein: CASSLTGTGRNTIYF.

The V gene is TRBV5-1, the J gene TRBJ1-2; 8 bases are a match to TRBD1. V was clipped by 1 base and J by 7 bases; unmatched bases: 9. CDR3 length equals 15 residues. Germline V CDR1 and CDR2: SGHRS, YFSETQ. CDR3 sequence (DNA): TGCGCCAGCAGCTTGTCGCAGGGGGCAATGTTTGGCTACACCTTC. Translation: CASSLSQGAMFGYTF.

This chain links TRBV3-1 (or the pseudogene TRBV3-2) with TRBJ1-6, with 8 bases that match TRBD1. Losses at the gene ends were 4 bases for V and 5 bases for J; bases not matched to a gene: 1. This CDR3 has 14 amino acids. The germline CDR1 and CDR2 sequences are LGHDT and YNNKEL (reference sequence). CDR3 loop: CASSRQGNNSPLHF. In DNA form, the CDR3 reads TGTGCCAGCAGCCGACAGGGGAATAATTCACCCCTCCACTTT.